Given below is one TCR beta chain in context. This CDR3 contains 14 residues. Germline V gene lookup returns CDR1 GTSNPN and CDR2 SVGIG (reference sequence). Trimming shortened V by 0 bases and J by 4 bases, and 13 bases separated the two germline ends. This specimen belongs to a study of blood T cell repertoires in COVID-19. Per the authors' pipeline: By means of reference gene primer amplification, nucleated cell counts were estimated. The data were produced by immunoSEQ multiplex PCR, yet TCRdb's version contains in-frame clones alone and is incomplete. Clone size and V and J calls were adopted from that table, with D and trimming inferred from the DNA. The profile shows approximately 10,000 clones, roughly 88% of them singletons.

The chain uses TRBV30 and TRBJ2-7, with a weak D call TRBD1 (5 bases). Sequenced material: peripheral blood. The clonotype comes from a human donor in a cohort sampled during active COVID-19. In nucleotides, the CDR3 is TGTGCCTGGAGTGTACCAGGGTTTGGGTACGAGCAGTACTTC. Its protein is CAWSVPGFGYEQYF. Looking up the rest from reference TRBV30 and TRBJ2-7 gives the full variable domain: SQTIHQWPATLVQPVGSPLSLECTVEGTSNPNLYWYRQAAGRGLQLLFYSVGIGQISSEVPQNLSASRPQDRQFILSSKKLLLSDSGFYLCAWSVPGFGYEQYFGPGTRLTVT.